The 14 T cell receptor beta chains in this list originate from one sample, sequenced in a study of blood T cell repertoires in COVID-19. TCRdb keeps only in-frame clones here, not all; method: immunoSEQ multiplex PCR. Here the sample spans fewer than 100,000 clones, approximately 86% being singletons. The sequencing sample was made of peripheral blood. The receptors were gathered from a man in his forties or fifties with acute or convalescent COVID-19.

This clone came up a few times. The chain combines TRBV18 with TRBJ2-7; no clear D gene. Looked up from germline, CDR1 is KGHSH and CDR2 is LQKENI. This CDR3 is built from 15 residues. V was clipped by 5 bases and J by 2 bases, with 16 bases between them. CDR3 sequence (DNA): TGTGCCAGCTCATTCACTTTGAGTGATACCTACGAGCAGTACTTC. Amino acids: CASSFTLSDTYEQYF.

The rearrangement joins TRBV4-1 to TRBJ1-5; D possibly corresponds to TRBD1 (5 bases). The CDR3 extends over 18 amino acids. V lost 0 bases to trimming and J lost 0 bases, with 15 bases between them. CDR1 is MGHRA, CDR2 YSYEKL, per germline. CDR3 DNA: TGCGCCAGCAGCCAAGAGGGGCCAGGGACTTATAGCAATCAGCCCCAGCATTTT. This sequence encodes CASSQEGPGTYSNQPQHF.

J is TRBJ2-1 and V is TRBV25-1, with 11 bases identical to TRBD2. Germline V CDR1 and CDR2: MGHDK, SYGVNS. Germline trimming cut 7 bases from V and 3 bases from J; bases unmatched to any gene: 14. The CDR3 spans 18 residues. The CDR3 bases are TGTGCCAGCACCCGGGACAGCAAGACTAGCGGGGTCTACAATGAGCAGTTCTTC. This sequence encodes CASTRDSKTSGVYNEQFF. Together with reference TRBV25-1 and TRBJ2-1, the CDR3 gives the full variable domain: EADIYQTPRYLVIGTGKKITLECSQTMGHDKMYWYQQDPGMELHLIHYSYGVNSTEKGDLSSESTVSRIRTEHFPLTLESARPSHTSQYLCASTRDSKTSGVYNEQFFGPGTRLTVL.

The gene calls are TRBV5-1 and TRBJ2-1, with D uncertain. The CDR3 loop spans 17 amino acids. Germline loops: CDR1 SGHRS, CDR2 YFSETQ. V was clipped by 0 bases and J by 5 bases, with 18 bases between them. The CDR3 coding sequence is TGCGCCAGCAGCTTGGGATCCCTTGCGAATCTCGACAATGAGCAGTTCTTC. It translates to CASSLGSLANLDNEQFF.

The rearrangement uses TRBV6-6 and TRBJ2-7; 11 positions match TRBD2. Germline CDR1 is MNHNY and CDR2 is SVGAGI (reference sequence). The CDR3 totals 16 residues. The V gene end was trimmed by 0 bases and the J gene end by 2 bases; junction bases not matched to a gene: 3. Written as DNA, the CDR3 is TGTGCCAGCAGTTACTCGAGACTAGCGGGGACCTACGAGCAGTACTTC. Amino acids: CASSYSRLAGTYEQYF.

CDR3: CASSQPSSGRGSTQYF. The CDR3 DNA follows: TGTGCCAGCAGCCAGCCTTCTAGCGGGAGAGGTTCTACGCAGTATTTT. The chain combines TRBV3-1 (or the pseudogene TRBV3-2) with TRBJ2-3; 10 nucleotides agree with TRBD2. Germline values: CDR1 LGHDT, CDR2 YNNKEL (reference sequence). J lost 8 bases, V lost 3 bases, and 11 bases had no gene match. This CDR3 is built from 16 residues.

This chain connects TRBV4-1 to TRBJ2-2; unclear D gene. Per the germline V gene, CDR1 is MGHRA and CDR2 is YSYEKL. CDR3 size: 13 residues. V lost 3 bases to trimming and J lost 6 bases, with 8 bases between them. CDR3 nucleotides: TGCGCCAGCAGCCACCTAAGCCCCGGGGAGCTGTTTTTT. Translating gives CASSHLSPGELFF.

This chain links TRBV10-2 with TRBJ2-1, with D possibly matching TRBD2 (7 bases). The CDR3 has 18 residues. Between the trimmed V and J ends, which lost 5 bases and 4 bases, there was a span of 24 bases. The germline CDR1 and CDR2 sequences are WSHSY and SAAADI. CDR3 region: CASSRDPRGGPKYNEQFF. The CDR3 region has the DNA TGCGCCAGCAGTCGGGACCCGAGGGGGGGACCGAAGTACAATGAGCAGTTCTTC.

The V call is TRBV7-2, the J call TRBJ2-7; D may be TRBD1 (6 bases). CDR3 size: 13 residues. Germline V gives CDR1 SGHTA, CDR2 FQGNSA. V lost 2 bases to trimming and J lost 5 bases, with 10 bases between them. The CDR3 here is CASSLFRGDEQYF. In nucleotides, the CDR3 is TGTGCCAGCAGCTTATTCAGGGGAGACGAGCAGTACTTC.

CDR3 nucleotide sequence: TGTGCCAGTAGTCCAGAAACGAGGAGGCCCCTCCACTTT. It translates to CASSPETRRPLHF. This chain links TRBV19 with TRBJ1-6; D ambiguous. Germline loops: CDR1 LNHDA, CDR2 SQIVND (reference sequence). The CDR3 covers 13 residues. V shed 5 bases and J shed 13 bases, with 15 bases lying between them.

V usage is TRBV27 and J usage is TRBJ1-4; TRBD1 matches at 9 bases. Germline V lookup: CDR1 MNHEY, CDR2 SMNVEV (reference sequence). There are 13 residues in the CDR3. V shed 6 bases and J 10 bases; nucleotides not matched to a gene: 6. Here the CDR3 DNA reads TGTGCCAGCAGGGGACAGGGTGTGGGAAAACTGTTTTTT. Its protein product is CASRGQGVGKLFF.

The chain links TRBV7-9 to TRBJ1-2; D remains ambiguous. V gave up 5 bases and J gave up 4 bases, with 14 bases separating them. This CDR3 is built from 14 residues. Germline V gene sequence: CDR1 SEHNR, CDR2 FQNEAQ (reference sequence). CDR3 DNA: TGTGCCAGCAGCCCAAAGCAGGTTTTCTATGGCTACACCTTC. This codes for CASSPKQVFYGYTF.

Written as DNA, the CDR3 is TGTGCCACCAGTGAGTCCAGTGGCACTGAAGCTTTCTTT. This sequence encodes CATSESSGTEAFF. The V and J genes are TRBV24-1 and TRBJ1-1; D unresolved. The CDR3 has 13 amino acids. Per germline, CDR1 KGHDR and CDR2 SFDVKD. V gave up 4 bases and J gave up 4 bases, with 9 bases separating them.

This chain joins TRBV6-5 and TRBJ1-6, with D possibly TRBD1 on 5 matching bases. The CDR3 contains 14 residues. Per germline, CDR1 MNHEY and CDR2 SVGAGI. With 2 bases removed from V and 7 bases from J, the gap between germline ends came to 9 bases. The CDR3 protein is CASSYEDRNSPLHF. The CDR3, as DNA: TGTGCCAGCAGTTACGAAGACAGAAATTCACCCCTCCACTTT.